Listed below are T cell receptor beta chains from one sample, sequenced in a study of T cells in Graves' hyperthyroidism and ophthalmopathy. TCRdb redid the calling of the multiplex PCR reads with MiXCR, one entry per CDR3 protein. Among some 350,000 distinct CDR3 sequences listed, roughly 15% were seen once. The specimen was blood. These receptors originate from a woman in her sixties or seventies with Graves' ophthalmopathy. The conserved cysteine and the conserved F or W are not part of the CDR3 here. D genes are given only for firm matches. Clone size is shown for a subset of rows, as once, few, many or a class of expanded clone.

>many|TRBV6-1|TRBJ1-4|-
ASSTKLGEKLF
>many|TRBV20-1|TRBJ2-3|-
SARDGGGGSTDTQY
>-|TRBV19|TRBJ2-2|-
ASTPAANTGELF
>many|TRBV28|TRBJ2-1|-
ASTWEHNEQF
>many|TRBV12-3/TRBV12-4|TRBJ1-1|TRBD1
ASTPDRVETTF
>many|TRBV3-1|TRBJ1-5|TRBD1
ASSQGGTGGSQPQH
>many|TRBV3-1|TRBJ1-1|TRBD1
ASSHRAGQGEAF
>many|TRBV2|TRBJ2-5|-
ASSPGGGGLKTQY
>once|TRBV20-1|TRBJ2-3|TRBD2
SARTSGRNTQY
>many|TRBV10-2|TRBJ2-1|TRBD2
ASTTLVRLAGSNEQF
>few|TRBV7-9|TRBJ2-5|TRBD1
ASNGQGAGETQY
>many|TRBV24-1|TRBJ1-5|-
ATSDSRDTHSNQPQH
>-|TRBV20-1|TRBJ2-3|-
SAVAAGDGTDTQY
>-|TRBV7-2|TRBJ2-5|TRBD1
ASSFGQGEAQY
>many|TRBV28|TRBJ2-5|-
ASSFLAIRETQY
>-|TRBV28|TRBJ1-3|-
ASTRVGSGNTIY
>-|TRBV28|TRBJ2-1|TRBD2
ASSFWVAGGTNEQF
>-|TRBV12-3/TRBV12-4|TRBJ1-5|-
ASRVGGDQPQH
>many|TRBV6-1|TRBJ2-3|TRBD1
ASSDDRVTDTQY
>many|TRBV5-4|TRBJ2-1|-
ASSPAPGPSYNEQF
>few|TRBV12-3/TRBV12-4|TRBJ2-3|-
ASSYGGASGFTDTQY
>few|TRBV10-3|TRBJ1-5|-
AISESWGAETPQH
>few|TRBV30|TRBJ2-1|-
AWSVRAAYNEQF
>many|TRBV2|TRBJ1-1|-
ASSSKMPGERAF
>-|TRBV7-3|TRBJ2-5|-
ASSSPGAKTQY